Sequencing of this T cell receptor beta chain was carried out in a study of cytomegalovirus exposure and HLA in healthy donors. Study observations and caveats: In the 100 to 150 validation repertoires, just under 95% of cluster scores exceeded 0, per a later analysis. Reports credit the classifier with highly specific, highly sensitive diagnosis of cytomegalovirus status. A few CMV-associated chains were confirmed in vitro to be specific for CMV antigens.

The donors were members of the validation cohort, which comprised around 110 subjects and was separate from the first cohort of 730 or so subjects. Worth noting for this clone: Its specificity is not known.

The germline gives CDR1 MNHEY, CDR2 SMNVEV (reference sequence). Trimming left V 5 bases short and J 8 bases short, with 15 bases between. The CDR3 length is 13 residues. Some clones are missing from TCRdb's copy, which holds only in-frame ones; the method was immunoSEQ multiplex PCR. The repertoire includes 70,000 to 80,000 clones, 94% of them detected once, and over 2% sits in the top ten. This sequence joins TRBV27 and TRBJ1-2; D is perhaps TRBD1 (6 bases). Sequenced input: PBMCs. The clonotype originates from a woman aged 18-29 years in good health and CMV-seronegative. The chain's CDR3 is CASSLNRDRGYTF. The CDR3 region has the DNA TGTGCCAGCAGTCTTAACAGGGATCGGGGCTACACCTTC.